The 5 T cell receptor beta chains listed next were all sequenced from one sample in a study of Ad26.COV2.S vaccination and SARS-CoV-2 variants. Using immunoSEQ multiplex PCR, the repertoire was profiled, and TCRdb retains in-frame clones only, with some absent. The repertoire holds roughly 320,000 clones, with about 82% as singletons. Treatment described: some 20 received Ad26.COV2.S at low or high dose, single or two shots; roughly five received placebo; per-sample allocation not given. Sampling was performed 63 days after the first vaccine or placebo injection. The specimen was peripheral blood, collected in a trial of Ad26.COV2.S vaccine versus placebo. All receptors come from a person between 18 and 65 years old who received the Ad26.COV2.S COVID-19 vaccine or a placebo.

This clone turned up a few times. The chain links TRBV3-1 (or the pseudogene TRBV3-2) to TRBJ1-2; weak D call: TRBD1 (5 bases). Germline CDR1 is LGHDT and CDR2 is YNNKEL (reference sequence). This CDR3 contains 16 residues. The V end lost 0 bases, the J end lost 5 bases, and 16 bases lay between the germline ends. CDR3 DNA sequence: TGTGCCAGCAGCCAAGATTTGCCCAGACAGTCGTATGGCTACACCTTC. It codes for CASSQDLPRQSYGYTF.

Only a few counts were recorded for this clone. The rearrangement links TRBV12-5 to TRBJ1-6, with a possible D match to TRBD1 (6 bases). CDR1 LGHNT and CDR2 FRNRAP come from the germline V gene. The CDR3 is 17 amino acids. Trimming stripped 1 base from V and 3 bases from J, with 13 bases between. Written as DNA, the CDR3 is TGTGCTAGTGGTTTGGCAGGGGTTCCCCACTATAATTCACCCCTCCACTTT. Protein: CASGLAGVPHYNSPLHF.

The chain has TRBV18 and TRBJ2-1; 8 bases line up with TRBD1. CDR1 and CDR2 (germline): KGHSH, LQKENI. J lost 4 bases, V lost 3 bases, and 8 bases had no gene match. The CDR3 consists of 16 residues. The CDR3 DNA reads TGTGCCAGCTCACCCCTTGGACAGGGTGGTTACAATGAGCAGTTCTTC. Protein sequence: CASSPLGQGGYNEQFF.

The chain combines TRBV27 with TRBJ1-5; D uncertain. Germline V gene lookup returns CDR1 MNHEY and CDR2 SMNVEV (reference sequence). V was pared by 4 bases and J by 0 bases, with 19 bases between. This CDR3 region has 18 residues. CDR3 sequence: CASSSGRRRNYSNQPQHF. DNA of the CDR3: TGTGCCAGCAGTTCGGGCAGGCGGCGTAATTATAGCAATCAGCCCCAGCATTTT.

V is TRBV24-1 and J is TRBJ2-3, with D tentatively TRBD1 or TRBD2 (6 bases each). The CDR3 consists of 14 residues. Looked up from germline, CDR1 is KGHDR and CDR2 is SFDVKD. The V and J ends lost 5 bases and 6 bases respectively, with 14 bases between them. CDR3 in amino acids: CATSGGLGGDTQYF. CDR3 nucleotides: TGTGCCACCAGTGGGGGACTGGGGGGCGATACGCAGTATTTT.